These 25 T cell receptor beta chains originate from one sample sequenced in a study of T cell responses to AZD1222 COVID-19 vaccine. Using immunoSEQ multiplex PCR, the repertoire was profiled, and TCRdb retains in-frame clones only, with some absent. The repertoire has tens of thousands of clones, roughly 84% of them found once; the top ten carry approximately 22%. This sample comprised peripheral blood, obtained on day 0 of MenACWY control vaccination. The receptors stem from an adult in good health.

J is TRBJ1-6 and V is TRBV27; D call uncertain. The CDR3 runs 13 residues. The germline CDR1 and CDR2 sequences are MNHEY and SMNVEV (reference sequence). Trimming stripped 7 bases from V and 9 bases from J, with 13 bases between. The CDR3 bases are TGTGCCAGCATGCCGGGATGGACTTCACCCCTCCACTTT. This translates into CASMPGWTSPLHF.

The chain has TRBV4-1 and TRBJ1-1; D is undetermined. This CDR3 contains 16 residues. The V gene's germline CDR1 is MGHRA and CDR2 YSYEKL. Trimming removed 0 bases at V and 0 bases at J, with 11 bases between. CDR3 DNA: TGCGCCAGCAGCCAAGATACGTATAGGCTGAACACTGAAGCTTTCTTT. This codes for CASSQDTYRLNTEAFF.

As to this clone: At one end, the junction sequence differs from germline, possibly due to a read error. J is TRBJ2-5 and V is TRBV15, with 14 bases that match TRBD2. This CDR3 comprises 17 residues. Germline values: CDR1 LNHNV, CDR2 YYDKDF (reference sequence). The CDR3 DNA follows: TGTGCCACCAGTAGAGGACTAGCGGGGGGCCTGGAAGAGACCCAGTACTTC. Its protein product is CATSRGLAGGLEETQYF.

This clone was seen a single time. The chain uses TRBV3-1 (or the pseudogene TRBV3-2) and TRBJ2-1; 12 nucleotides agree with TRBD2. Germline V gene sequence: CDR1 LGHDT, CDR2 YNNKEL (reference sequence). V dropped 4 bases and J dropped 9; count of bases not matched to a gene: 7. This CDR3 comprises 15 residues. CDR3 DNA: TGTGCCAGCAGCCCCGGACTAGCGGGAAGTATTGAGCAGTTCTTC. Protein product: CASSPGLAGSIEQFF.

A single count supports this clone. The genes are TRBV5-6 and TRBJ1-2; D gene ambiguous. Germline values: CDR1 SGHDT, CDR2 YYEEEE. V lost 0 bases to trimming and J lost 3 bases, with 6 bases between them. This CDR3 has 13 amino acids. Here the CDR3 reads CASSLGQDYGYTF. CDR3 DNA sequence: TGTGCCAGCAGCTTGGGGCAGGACTATGGCTACACCTTC. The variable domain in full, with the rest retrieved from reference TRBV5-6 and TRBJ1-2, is DAGVTQSPTHLIKTRGQQVTLRCSPKSGHDTVSWYQQALGQGPQFIFQYYEEEERQRGNFPDRFSGHQFPNYSSELNVNALLLGDSALYLCASSLGQDYGYTFGSGTRLTVV.

CDR3 residues: CASRTGDEFTEAFF. CDR3 DNA: TGTGCCAGTAGGACAGGGGATGAGTTCACTGAAGCTTTCTTT. The V call is TRBV19, the J call TRBJ1-1; 8 nucleotides match TRBD1. The CDR3 runs 14 residues. V was pared by 6 bases and J by 4 bases, with 7 bases of the junction left unmatched. Per the germline V gene, CDR1 is LNHDA and CDR2 is SQIVND (reference sequence).

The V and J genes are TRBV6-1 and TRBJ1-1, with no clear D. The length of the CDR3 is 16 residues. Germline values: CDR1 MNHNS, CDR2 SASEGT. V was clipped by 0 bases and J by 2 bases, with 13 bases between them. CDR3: CASSEALRWGNTEAFF. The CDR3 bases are TGTGCCAGCAGTGAAGCGCTTCGTTGGGGTAACACTGAAGCTTTCTTT.

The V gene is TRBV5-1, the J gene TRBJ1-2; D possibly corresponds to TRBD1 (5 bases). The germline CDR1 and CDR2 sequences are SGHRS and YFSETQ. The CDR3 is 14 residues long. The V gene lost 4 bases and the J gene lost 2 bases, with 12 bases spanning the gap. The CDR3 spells CASSPTTGNYGYTF. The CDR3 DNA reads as TGCGCCAGCAGCCCGACAACAGGCAACTATGGCTACACCTTC.

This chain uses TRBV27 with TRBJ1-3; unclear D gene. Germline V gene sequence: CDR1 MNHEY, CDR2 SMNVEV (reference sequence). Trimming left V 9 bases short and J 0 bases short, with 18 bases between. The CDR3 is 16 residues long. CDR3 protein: CASRSLGLNSGNTIYF. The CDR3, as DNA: TGTGCCAGTCGATCTTTAGGGTTAAACTCTGGAAACACCATATATTTT.

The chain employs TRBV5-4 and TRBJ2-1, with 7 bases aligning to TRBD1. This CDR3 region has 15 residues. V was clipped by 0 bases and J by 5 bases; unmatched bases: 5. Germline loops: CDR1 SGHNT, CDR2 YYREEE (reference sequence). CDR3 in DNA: TGTGCCAGCAGCTTGGGGCGACAGGGAAACAATGAGCAGTTCTTC. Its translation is CASSLGRQGNNEQFF. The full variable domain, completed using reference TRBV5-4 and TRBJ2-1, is ETGVTQSPTHLIKTRGQQVTLRCSSQSGHNTVSWYQQALGQGPQFIFQYYREEENGRGNFPPRFSGLQFPNYSSELNVNALELDDSALYLCASSLGRQGNNEQFFGPGTRLTVL.

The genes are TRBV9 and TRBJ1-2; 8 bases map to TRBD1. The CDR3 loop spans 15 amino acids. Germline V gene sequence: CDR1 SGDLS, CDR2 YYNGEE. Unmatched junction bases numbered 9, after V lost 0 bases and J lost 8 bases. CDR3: CASSVAAGGMWGYTF. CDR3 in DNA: TGTGCCAGCAGCGTAGCGGCAGGGGGCATGTGGGGCTACACCTTC.

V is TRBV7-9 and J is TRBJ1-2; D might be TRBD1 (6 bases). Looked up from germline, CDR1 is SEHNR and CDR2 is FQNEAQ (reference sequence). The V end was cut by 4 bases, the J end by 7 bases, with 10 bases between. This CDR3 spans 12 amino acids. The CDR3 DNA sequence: TGTGCCAGCAGCTCCCTAGGGGGTGGCTACACCTTC. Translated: CASSSLGGGYTF.

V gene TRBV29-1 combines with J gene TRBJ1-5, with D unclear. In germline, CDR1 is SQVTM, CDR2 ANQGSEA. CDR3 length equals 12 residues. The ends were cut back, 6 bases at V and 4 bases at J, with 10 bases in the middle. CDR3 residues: CSVKMGNQPQHF. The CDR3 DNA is TGCAGCGTCAAGATGGGGAATCAGCCCCAGCATTTT.

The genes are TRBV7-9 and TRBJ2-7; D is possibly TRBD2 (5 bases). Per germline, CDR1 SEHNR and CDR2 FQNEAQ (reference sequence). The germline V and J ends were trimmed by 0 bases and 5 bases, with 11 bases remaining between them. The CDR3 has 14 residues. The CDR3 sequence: CASSLAGAKDEQYF. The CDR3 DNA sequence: TGTGCCAGCAGCTTAGCGGGAGCAAAGGACGAGCAGTACTTC.

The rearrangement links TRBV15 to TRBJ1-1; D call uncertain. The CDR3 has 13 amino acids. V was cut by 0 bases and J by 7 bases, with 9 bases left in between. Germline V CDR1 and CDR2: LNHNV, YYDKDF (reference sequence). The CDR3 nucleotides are TGTGCCACCAGCAGAGATTGGGGAATTGAAGCTTTCTTT. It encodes CATSRDWGIEAFF.

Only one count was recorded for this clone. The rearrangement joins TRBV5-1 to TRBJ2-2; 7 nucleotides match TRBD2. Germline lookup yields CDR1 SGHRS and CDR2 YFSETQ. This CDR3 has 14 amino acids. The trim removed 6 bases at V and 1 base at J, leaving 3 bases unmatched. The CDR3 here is CASMPGGNTGELFF. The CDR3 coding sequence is TGCGCCAGCATGCCGGGGGGGAACACCGGGGAGCTGTTTTTT.

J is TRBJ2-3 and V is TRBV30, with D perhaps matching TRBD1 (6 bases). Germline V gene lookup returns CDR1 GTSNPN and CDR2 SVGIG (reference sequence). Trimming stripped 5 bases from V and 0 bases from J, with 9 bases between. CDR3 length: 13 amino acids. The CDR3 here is CAWSTGSTDTQYF. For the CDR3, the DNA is TGTGCCTGGTCAACAGGGAGCACAGATACGCAGTATTTT.

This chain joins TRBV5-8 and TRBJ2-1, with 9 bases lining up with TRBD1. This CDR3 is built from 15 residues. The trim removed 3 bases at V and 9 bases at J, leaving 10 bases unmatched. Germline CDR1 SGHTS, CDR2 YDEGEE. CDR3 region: CASSSTGTGNPEQFF. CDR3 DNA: TGTGCCAGCAGCTCAACCGGGACAGGGAATCCTGAGCAGTTCTTC.

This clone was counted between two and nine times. In DNA form, the CDR3 reads TGTGCCAGCAGTTACTCAGGCGTTACTGAAGCTTTCTTT. Translating it yields CASSYSGVTEAFF. The rearrangement joins TRBV6-6 to TRBJ1-1; D gene ambiguous. The CDR3 totals 13 residues. CDR1 and CDR2 from the germline V gene are MNHNY and SVGAGI (reference sequence). Trimming cost V 0 bases and J 5 bases, with 7 bases left between them.

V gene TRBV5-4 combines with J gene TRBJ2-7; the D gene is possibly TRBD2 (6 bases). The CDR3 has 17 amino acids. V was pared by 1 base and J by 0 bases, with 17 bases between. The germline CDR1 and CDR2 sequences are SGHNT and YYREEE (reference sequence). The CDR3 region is CASSLSLGGLSSYEQYF. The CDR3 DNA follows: TGTGCCAGCAGCTTGAGTCTCGGGGGACTGAGCTCCTACGAGCAGTACTTC.

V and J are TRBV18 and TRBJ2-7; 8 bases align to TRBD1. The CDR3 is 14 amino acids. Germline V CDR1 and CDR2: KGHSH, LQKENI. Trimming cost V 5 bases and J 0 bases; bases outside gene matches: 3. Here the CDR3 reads CASSNRGNSYEQYF. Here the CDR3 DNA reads TGTGCCAGCTCAAACAGGGGGAACTCCTACGAGCAGTACTTC.

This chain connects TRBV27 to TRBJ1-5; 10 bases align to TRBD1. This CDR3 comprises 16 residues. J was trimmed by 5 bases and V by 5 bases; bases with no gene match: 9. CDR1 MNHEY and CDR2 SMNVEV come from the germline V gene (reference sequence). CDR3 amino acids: CASSQTTGGADQPQHF. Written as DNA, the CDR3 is TGTGCCAGCAGTCAAACGACAGGGGGCGCCGATCAGCCCCAGCATTTT.

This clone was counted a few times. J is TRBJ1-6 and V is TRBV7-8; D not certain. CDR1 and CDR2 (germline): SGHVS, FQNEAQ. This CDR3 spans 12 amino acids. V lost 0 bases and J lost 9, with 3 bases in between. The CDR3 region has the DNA TGTGCCAGCAGCTTAGCGCGTTCACCCCTCCACTTT. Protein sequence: CASSLARSPLHF.

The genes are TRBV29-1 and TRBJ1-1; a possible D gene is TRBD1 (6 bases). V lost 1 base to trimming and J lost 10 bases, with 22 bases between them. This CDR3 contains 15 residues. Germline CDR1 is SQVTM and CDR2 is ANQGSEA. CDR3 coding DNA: TGCAGCGTTGAAGGCCCGACAGGTGGGCCCTTGGGAGCTTTCTTT. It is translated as CSVEGPTGGPLGAFF.

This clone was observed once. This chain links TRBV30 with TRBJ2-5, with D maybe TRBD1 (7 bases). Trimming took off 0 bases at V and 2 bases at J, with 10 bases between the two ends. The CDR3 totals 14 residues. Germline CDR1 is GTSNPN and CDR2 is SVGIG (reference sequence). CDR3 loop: CAWSVQGRQETQYF. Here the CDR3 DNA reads TGTGCCTGGAGTGTACAGGGGAGGCAAGAGACCCAGTACTTC. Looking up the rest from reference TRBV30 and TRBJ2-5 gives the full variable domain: SQTIHQWPATLVQPVGSPLSLECTVEGTSNPNLYWYRQAAGRGLQLLFYSVGIGQISSEVPQNLSASRPQDRQFILSSKKLLLSDSGFYLCAWSVQGRQETQYFGPGTRLLVL.